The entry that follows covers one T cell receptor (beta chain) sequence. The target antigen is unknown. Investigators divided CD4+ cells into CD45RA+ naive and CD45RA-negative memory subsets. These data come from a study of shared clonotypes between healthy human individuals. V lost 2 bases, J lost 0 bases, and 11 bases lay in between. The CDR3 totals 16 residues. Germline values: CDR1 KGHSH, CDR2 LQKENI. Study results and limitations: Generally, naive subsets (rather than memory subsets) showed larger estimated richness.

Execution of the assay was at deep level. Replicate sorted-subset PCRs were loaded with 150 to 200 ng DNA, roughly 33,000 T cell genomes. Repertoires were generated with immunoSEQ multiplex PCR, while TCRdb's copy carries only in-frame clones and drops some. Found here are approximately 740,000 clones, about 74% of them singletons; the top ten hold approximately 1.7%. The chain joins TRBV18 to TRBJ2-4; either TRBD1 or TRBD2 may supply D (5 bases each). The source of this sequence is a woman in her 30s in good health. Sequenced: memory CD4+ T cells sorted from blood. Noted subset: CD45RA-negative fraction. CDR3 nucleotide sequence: TGTGCCAGCTCACCATCCTCGGGGCTAGCCAAAAACATTCAGTACTTC. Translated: CASSPSSGLAKNIQYF.